This T cell receptor beta chain stems from a study of T-cell reconstitution after alpha-beta-depleted transplantation in children. Germline V gene data show CDR1 as SGDLS and CDR2 as YYNGEE. V shed 3 bases and J 0 bases; nucleotides not matched to a gene: 8. The CDR3 totals 18 residues. This clonotype was counted a few times. Its antigen is undetermined. During its preparation, the TCRbeta library received unique molecular identifiers. TCRdb reanalysed the PCR reads using MiXCR and keeps one entry per CDR3 protein. The table has about 110,000 distinct CDR3 sequences, under 13% seen once; the top ten hold under 40%. Study-wide findings and caveats: Where some patients showed high TCRbeta diversity at day 60, it came from recipient T cells and thymic progenitors that had survived. Alpha-beta T cells about two months after transplant reportedly derived from several hundred expanded graft clones. T-cell counts and diversity at one year post-transplant came mainly from newly produced T cells.

The specimen was PBMCs, collected before TCRalphabeta/CD19-depleted stem cell transplant. V and J are TRBV9 and TRBJ2-3; 12 bases align to TRBD2. The sequence was obtained from a boy aged 2 to 10 with acute lymphoblastic leukemia, due to receive a stem cell transplant. CDR3 coding DNA: TGTGCCAGCAGCGCCCTAGCGGGAGGGTTCCGAAGCACAGATACGCAGTATTTT. Amino acids: CASSALAGGFRSTDTQYF.